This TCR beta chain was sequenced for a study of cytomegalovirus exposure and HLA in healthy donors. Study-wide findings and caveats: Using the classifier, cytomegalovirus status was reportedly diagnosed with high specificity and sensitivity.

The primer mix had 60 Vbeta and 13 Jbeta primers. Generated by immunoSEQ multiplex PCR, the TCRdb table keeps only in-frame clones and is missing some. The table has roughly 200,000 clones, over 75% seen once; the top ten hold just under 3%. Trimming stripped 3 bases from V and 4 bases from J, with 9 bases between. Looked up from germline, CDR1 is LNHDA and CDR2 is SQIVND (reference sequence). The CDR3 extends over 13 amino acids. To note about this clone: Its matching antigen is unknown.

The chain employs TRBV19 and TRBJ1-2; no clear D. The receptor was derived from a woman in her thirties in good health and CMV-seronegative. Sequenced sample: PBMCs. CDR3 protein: CASSMRHLYGYTF. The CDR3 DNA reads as TGTGCCAGTAGTATGAGACACCTCTATGGCTACACCTTC.